This TCR beta chain was retrieved from a study of T-cell reconstitution after alpha-beta-depleted transplantation in children. The CDR3 consists of 11 residues. Per the germline V gene, CDR1 is DFQATT and CDR2 is SNEGSKA (reference sequence). V lost 5 bases and J lost 4; bases outside the gene matches: 2. General study findings and limits: About two months after transplant, alpha-beta T cells reportedly came from several hundred expanded graft clones. T-cell counts and diversity at one year following transplant were attributed mainly to newly produced T cells.

Preparation of the TCRbeta library involved a method that used unique molecular identifiers. In TCRdb, the PCR reads were re-called with MiXCR into one record per CDR3 protein. The sample contains around 120,000 distinct CDR3 sequences, 23% of which appear only once. This clonotype showed up many times. Antigen unknown. This TCR was sampled from a male patient between 2 and 9 years old who had a stem cell transplant for chronic granulomatous disease, so the T cells may come from the graft donor. The rearrangement uses TRBV20-1 and TRBJ2-7; 7 bases are shared with TRBD2. This specimen consisted of PBMCs, mostly from graft donor cells, obtained 180 days after TCRalphabeta/CD19-depleted stem cell transplant. The CDR3 loop reads CSAVRGYEQYF. As DNA, the CDR3 is TGCAGTGCTGTGCGGGGGTACGAGCAGTACTTC.